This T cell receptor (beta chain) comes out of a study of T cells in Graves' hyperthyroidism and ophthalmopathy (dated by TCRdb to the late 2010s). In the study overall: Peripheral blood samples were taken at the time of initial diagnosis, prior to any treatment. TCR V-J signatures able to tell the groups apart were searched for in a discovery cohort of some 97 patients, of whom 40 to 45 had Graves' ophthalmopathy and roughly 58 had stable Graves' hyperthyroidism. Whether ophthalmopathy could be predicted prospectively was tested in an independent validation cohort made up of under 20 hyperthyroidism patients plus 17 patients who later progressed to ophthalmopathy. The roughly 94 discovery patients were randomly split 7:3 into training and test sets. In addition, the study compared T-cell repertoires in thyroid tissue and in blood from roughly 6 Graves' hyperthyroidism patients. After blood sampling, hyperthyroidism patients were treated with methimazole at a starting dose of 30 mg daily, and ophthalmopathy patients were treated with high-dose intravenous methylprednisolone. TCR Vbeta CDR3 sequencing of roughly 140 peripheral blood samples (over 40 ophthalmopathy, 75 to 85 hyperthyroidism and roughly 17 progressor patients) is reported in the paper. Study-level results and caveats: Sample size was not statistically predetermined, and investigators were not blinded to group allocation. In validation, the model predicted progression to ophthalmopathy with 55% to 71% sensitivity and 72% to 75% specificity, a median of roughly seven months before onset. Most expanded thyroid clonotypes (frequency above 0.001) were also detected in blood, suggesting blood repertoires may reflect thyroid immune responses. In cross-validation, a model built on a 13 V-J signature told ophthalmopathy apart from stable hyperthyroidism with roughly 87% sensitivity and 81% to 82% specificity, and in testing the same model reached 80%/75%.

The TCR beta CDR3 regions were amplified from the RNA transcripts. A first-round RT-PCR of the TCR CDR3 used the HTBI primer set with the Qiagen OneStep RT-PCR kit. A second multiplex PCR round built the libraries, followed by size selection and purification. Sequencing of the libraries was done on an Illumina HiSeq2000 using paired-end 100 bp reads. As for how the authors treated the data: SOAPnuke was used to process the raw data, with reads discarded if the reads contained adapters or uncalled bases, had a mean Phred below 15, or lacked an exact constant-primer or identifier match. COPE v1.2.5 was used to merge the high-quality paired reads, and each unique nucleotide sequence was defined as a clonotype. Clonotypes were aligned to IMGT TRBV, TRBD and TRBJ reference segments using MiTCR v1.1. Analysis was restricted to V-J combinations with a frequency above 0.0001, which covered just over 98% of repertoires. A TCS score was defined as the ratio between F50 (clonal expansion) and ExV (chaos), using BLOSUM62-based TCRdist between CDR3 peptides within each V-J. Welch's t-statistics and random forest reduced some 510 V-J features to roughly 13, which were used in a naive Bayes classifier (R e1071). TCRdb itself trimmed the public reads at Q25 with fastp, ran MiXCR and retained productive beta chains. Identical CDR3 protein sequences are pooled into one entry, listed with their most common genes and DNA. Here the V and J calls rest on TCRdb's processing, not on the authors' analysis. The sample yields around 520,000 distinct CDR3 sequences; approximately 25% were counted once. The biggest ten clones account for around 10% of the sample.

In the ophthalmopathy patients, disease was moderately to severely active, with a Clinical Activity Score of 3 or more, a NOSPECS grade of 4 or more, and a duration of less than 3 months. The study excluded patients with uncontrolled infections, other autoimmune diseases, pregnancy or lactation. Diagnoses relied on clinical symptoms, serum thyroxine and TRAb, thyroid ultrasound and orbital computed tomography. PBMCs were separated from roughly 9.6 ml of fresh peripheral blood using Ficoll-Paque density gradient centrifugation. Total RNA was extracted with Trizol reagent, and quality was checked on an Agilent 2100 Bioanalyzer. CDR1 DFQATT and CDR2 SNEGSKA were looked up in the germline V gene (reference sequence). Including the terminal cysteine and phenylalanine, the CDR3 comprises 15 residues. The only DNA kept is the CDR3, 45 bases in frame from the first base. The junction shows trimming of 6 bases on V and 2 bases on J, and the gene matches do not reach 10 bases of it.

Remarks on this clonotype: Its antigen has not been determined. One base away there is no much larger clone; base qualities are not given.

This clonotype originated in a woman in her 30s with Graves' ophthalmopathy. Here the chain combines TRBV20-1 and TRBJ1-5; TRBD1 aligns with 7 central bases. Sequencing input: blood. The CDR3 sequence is CSAAQGVGGNQPQHF. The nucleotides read TGCAGTGCAGCTCAGGGGGTAGGGGGCAATCAGCCCCAGCATTTT.